Presented here are 17 T cell receptor beta chains from one specimen sequenced in a study of response to subunit inactivated influenza vaccine. TCRdb reanalysed the RT-PCR reads using MiXCR and keeps one entry per CDR3 protein. The sample yields about 700,000 distinct CDR3 sequences, around a sixth seen once. The material sequenced was PBMCs from blood, taken 11 to 12 days after vaccination. The receptors shown here come from a man between 50 and 59 years old who received an inactivated influenza vaccine.

There are a few counts of this clonotype. The DNA for the CDR3 is TGTGCCAGCAGCACCTTAGGGGGGGGGCCCACAGATACGCAGTATTTT. Its translation is CASSTLGGGPTDTQYF. The chain joins TRBV7-6 to TRBJ2-3, with a weak D call TRBD2 (7 bases). Germline V lookup: CDR1 SGHVS, CDR2 FNYEAQ. V shed 5 bases and J shed 2 bases, with 17 bases lying between them. The length of the CDR3 is 16 residues.

V gene TRBV29-1 combines with J gene TRBJ2-7; D ambiguous. CDR1 is SQVTM, CDR2 ANQGSEA, per germline. This CDR3 contains 13 residues. Trimming stripped 0 bases from V and 3 bases from J, with 9 bases between. CDR3 region: CSVEDAENYEQYF. Written as DNA, the CDR3 is TGCAGCGTTGAAGACGCGGAAAACTACGAGCAGTACTTC.

This clonotype has just a few counts. The CDR3 protein is CSARDLPRSYEQYF. The CDR3 bases are TGCAGTGCTAGAGATCTTCCCCGATCCTACGAGCAGTACTTC. The rearrangement links TRBV20-1 to TRBJ2-7; no reliable D call. CDR1 is DFQATT and CDR2 is SNEGSKA in the germline V gene (reference sequence). This CDR3 is built from 14 residues. Trimming took off 0 bases at V and 1 base at J, with 10 bases between the two ends.

Only a few counts were recorded for this clonotype. This CDR3 is CASSSRDGGTGELFF. For the CDR3, the DNA is TGTGCCAGCAGCTCTAGGGACGGTGGAACCGGGGAGCTGTTTTTT. The chain uses TRBV7-3 and TRBJ2-2; D is possibly TRBD1 or TRBD2 (5 bases each). Trimming removed 4 bases from V and 5 bases from J, with 14 bases in between. Germline loops: CDR1 SGHTA, CDR2 FQGTGA. This CDR3 is 15 amino acids long.

The chain recombines TRBV7-8 with TRBJ2-2, with 12 positions matching TRBD1. Germline V gene data show CDR1 as SGHVS and CDR2 as FQNEAQ. The V gene end was trimmed by 6 bases and the J gene end by 8 bases; junction bases not matched to a gene: 10. This CDR3 spans 16 amino acids. Here the CDR3 DNA reads TGTGCCAGCAGGGAGGGGACAGGGGGCGTCGCTGGGGAGCTGTTTTTT. Residues: CASREGTGGVAGELFF.

This chain links TRBV6-5 with TRBJ2-7, with TRBD2 matching over 12 bases. Unmatched junction bases numbered 3, after V lost 0 bases and J lost 3 bases. The CDR3 runs to 16 residues. CDR1 is MNHEY, CDR2 SVGAGI, per germline. Written as DNA, the CDR3 is TGTGCCAGCAGTTACTCTCTAGCGGGGGGGCGCTACGAGCAGTACTTC. Its protein product is CASSYSLAGGRYEQYF.

The chain couples TRBV5-6 to TRBJ2-3, with D unclear. CDR3 length: 15 amino acids. V shed 0 bases and J shed 1 base, with 9 bases lying between them. The germline V gene encodes CDR1 SGHDT and CDR2 YYEEEE. The CDR3 region is CASSLVSGRTDTQYF. The CDR3 DNA follows: TGTGCCAGCAGCTTGGTATCAGGACGCACAGATACGCAGTATTTT.

The J gene is TRBJ2-3, the V gene TRBV10-2; 13 bases map to TRBD2. The CDR3 runs 17 residues. The germline V gene encodes CDR1 WSHSY and CDR2 SAAADI. V dropped 3 bases and J dropped 2; count of bases not matched to a gene: 5. CDR3 residues: CASSDRLAGGITDTQYF. The DNA for the CDR3 is TGCGCCAGCAGTGATCGACTAGCGGGGGGTATCACAGATACGCAGTATTTT.

J is TRBJ2-7 and V is TRBV5-5; perhaps TRBD1 as D (6 bases). The ends were cut back, 2 bases at V and 1 base at J, with 16 bases in the middle. Germline V lookup: CDR1 SGHKS, CDR2 YYEKEE (reference sequence). The CDR3 is 16 amino acids. CDR3 DNA: TGTGCCAGCAGCTTATTGGCGTCTACAGGGTCCTACGAGCAGTACTTC. Translating gives CASSLLASTGSYEQYF.

This clonotype has only a few counts. V usage is TRBV25-1 and J usage is TRBJ2-1, with 8 positions matching TRBD2. The CDR3 consists of 18 residues. V shed 6 bases, J shed 7 bases, and the junction held 20 bases outside the gene matches. Germline assignment: CDR1 MGHDK and CDR2 SYGVNS. The DNA of the CDR3 is TGTGCCAGCAGGGAAGGGGGTAGCGGGGCCCCCTACACGAATGAGCAGTTCTTC. Translated, it gives CASREGGSGAPYTNEQFF.

The chain combines TRBV2 with TRBJ2-1; weak D call: TRBD2 (5 bases). V was pared by 4 bases and J by 1 base, with 11 bases between. This CDR3 region has 15 residues. Germline V lookup: CDR1 SNHLY, CDR2 FYNNEI. The CDR3 loop is CASSGRTGSYNEQFF. CDR3 sequence (DNA): TGTGCCAGCAGTGGAAGGACTGGATCCTACAATGAGCAGTTCTTC.

The chain combines TRBV2 with TRBJ1-2; D uncertain. The V end lost 1 base, the J end lost 2 bases, and 8 bases lay between the germline ends. Germline V lookup: CDR1 SNHLY, CDR2 FYNNEI. This CDR3 has 14 residues. The CDR3 DNA reads as TGTGCCAGCAGTGAAGAAGGGAAAAACTATGGCTACACCTTC. Its protein is CASSEEGKNYGYTF.

This chain joins TRBV28 and TRBJ2-7; possible D gene TRBD1, 5 bases. Germline V CDR1 and CDR2: MDHEN, SYDVKM. This CDR3 contains 13 residues. Between the trimmed V and J ends, which lost 2 bases and 4 bases, there was a span of 9 bases. The CDR3, as DNA: TGTGCCAGCAGTTTAGGGGCAGTTTACGAGCAGTACTTC. As protein: CASSLGAVYEQYF.

The chain is built from TRBV11-2 and TRBJ2-2; TRBD2 matches at 7 bases. J was trimmed by 4 bases and V by 5 bases; bases with no gene match: 10. CDR1 and CDR2 from the germline V gene are SGHAT and FQNNGV. This CDR3 spans 16 amino acids. CDR3 sequence (DNA): TGTGCCAGCAGCGTCTTGGCGGGGGACGTCACCGGGGAGCTGTTTTTT. Protein: CASSVLAGDVTGELFF. The full variable domain, with the rest looked up from reference TRBV11-2 and TRBJ2-2, is EAGVAQSPRYKIIEKRQSVAFWCNPISGHATLYWYQQILGQGPKLLIQFQNNGVVDDSQLPKDRFSAERLKGVDSTLKIQPAKLEDSAVYLCASSVLAGDVTGELFFGEGSRLTVL.

The chain uses TRBV29-1 and TRBJ2-3; a possible D gene is TRBD1 (6 bases). This CDR3 comprises 13 residues. The V gene lost 4 bases and the J gene lost 7 bases, with 15 bases spanning the gap. Per the germline V gene, CDR1 is SQVTM and CDR2 is ANQGSEA. The CDR3: CSVAGQTVNTQYF. In nucleotides, the CDR3 is TGCAGCGTTGCCGGACAGACTGTAAATACGCAGTATTTT.

This sequence joins TRBV5-1 and TRBJ2-7; 9 bases match TRBD2. Germline assignment: CDR1 SGHRS and CDR2 YFSETQ. Losses at the gene ends were 2 bases for V and 3 bases for J; bases not matched to a gene: 6. The CDR3 consists of 15 residues. CDR3: CASSLRLAENYEQYF. Here the CDR3 DNA reads TGCGCCAGCAGCTTAAGACTAGCGGAGAACTACGAGCAGTACTTC.

This clonotype was detected ten times or more. The V and J genes are TRBV29-1 and TRBJ2-5; 7 bases fit TRBD2. This CDR3 spans 13 amino acids. Germline loops: CDR1 SQVTM, CDR2 ANQGSEA. The J segment lost 5 bases and the V segment lost 5 bases, leaving 8 bases of the junction unmatched. The CDR3 sequence: CSVSIGGTETQYF. For the CDR3, the DNA is TGCAGCGTTTCGATCGGGGGGACGGAGACCCAGTACTTC.